This TCR beta chain emerged from a study of tumour-infiltrating T cells in Burkitt lymphoma (dated by TCRdb to between 2020 and 2021). Broadly, across the study: All epidemiological subtypes of Burkitt lymphoma were represented in the cohort, which was made up of around 75 patients. When TCR repertoire data were correlated with clinical outcome, productive clonality turned out to predict both overall and progression-free survival, independent of established prognosticators, age at diagnosis among them. General conclusions and limits of the study: Several public clonotypes shared across numerous Burkitt lymphoma patients were found, and shared tumour neoantigen selection absent from diffuse large B-cell lymphoma was thereby suggested.

Libraries were prepared through the immunoSEQ multiplex PCR assay. TCRdb carries this immuneACCESS record with in-frame sequences only. Its versions omit some clonotypes, under half of them owing to an unresolved V gene in the studies checked, with the rest unexplained. The sample has some 4,000 clones on record, around 14% of them singletons. About a fifth of the sample belongs to the ten largest clones. This clone was seen only a few times. Its recognized antigen is unknown. The record has no base qualities; no much larger clone is one base away. Here V drops 4 bases and J drops 2 bases, and the junction holds 5 bases not matched to any gene. From a lookup of the germline V gene (reference sequence), CDR1 and CDR2 are SGHKS and YYEKEE. Measured from the cysteine to the phenylalanine, the CDR3 is 14 residues long. Only the CDR3 part of the read is kept: 42 bases, read in frame from the first base.

This sequence was found in a human donor with Burkitt lymphoma. Source material: tumor tissue. Rearrangement joined TRBV5-5 to TRBJ1-1, with 7 bases aligning to TRBD1. This receptor has the CDR3 CASSHGQDNTEAFF. The nucleotide sequence reads TGTGCCAGCAGCCACGGACAGGATAACACTGAAGCTTTCTTT.